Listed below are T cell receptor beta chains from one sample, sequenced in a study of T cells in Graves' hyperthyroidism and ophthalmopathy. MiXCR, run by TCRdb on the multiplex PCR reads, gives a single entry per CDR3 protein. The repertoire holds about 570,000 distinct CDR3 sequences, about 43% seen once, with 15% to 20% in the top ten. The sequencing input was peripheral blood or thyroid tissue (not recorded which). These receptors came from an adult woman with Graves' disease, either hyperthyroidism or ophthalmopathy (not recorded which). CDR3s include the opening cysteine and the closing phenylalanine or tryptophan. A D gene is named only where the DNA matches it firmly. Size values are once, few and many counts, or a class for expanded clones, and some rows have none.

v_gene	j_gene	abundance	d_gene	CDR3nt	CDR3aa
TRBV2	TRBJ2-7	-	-	TGTGCCAGCAGCTTAGTCGGGCCCGGAGGGTACGAGCAGTACTTC	CASSLVGPGGYEQYF
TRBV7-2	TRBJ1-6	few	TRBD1	TGTGCCAGCAGACCGATGCGACAGGGAGACTCACCCCTCCACTTT	CASRPMRQGDSPLHF
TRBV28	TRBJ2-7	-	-	TGTGCCAGCAGTTCTTGGAGGACGAACTACGAGCAGTACTTC	CASSSWRTNYEQYF
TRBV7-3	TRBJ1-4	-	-	TGTGCCAGCAGCCGGGCAGGGGCACAACTGTTTTTT	CASSRAGAQLFF
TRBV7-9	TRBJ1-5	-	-	TGTGCCAGCAGCCCCTCCGGGACACAAAATCAGCCCCAGCATTTT	CASSPSGTQNQPQHF
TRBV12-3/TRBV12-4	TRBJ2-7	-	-	TGTGCCAGCACATATAAGCCGCGAAATACCTACGAGCAGTACTTC	CASTYKPRNTYEQYF
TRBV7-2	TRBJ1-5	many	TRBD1	TGTGCCAGCAGCCCGAAAGACAGGGGCGGGGAATGGGGTCAGCCCCAGCATTTT	CASSPKDRGGEWGQPQHF
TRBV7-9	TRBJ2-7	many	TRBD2	TGTGCCAGCAGCTTCCCTCTAAGGTTACTAGCGGGATCGTTGGGGCAGTACTTC	CASSFPLRLLAGSLGQYF
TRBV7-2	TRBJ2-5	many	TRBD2	TGTGCCAGCAGCCAGCGAGGCTTACTAGCGGGAGAGACCCAGTACTTC	CASSQRGLLAGETQYF
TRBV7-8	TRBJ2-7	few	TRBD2	TGTGCCAGCTCCCCAGGTGGGATAGCGGGAAGCAACGAGCAGTACTTC	CASSPGGIAGSNEQYF
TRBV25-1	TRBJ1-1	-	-	TGTGCCAGCAGCGTTGGACGGAAGAACACTGAAGCTTTCTTT	CASSVGRKNTEAFF
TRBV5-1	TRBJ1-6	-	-	TGCGCCAGCAGCTTGGAGGCAGCTGATTATAATTCACCCCTCCACTTT	CASSLEAADYNSPLHF
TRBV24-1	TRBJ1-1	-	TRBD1	TGTGCCAGCTCACCTACTGTCCAGGGGGCCGTCACTGAAGCTTTCTTT	CASSPTVQGAVTEAFF
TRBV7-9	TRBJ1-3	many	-	TGTGCCAGCAGCCCGAGGGGGTTCTCTGGAAACACCATATATTTT	CASSPRGFSGNTIYF
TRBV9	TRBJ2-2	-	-	TGTGCCAGCCAGGCGGGATCGAACACCGGGGAGCTGTTTTTT	CASQAGSNTGELFF
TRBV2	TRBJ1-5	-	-	TGTGCCAGCAGTCTACAGGAGACCCAGCATTTT	CASSLQETQHF
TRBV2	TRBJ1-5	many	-	TGTGCCAGCAGGGACAGAGACAATCAGCCCCAGCATTTT	CASRDRDNQPQHF
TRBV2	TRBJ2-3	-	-	TGTGCCAGCAGTGAAGGCGGGATAAGAGATACGCAGTATTTT	CASSEGGIRDTQYF
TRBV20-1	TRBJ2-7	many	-	TGCAGTGCTCGGACCTTTTACGAGCAGTACTTC	CSARTFYEQYF
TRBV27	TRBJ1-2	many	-	TGTGCCAGCAGTTTACTGGGGGCGGATGGCTACACCTTC	CASSLLGADGYTF
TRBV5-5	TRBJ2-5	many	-	TGTGCCAGCACCCCCGAGTGGGGGGCAGAGACCCAGTACTTC	CASTPEWGAETQYF
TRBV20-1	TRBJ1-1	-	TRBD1	TGCAGTGCTTGGGACAGGGGCAGCCCTGAAGCTTTCTTT	CSAWDRGSPEAFF
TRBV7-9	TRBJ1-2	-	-	TGTGCCAGCAGCCGCGTGGCAGGCTCCGATGGCTACACCTTC	CASSRVAGSDGYTF
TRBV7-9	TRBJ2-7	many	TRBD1	TGTGCCAGCAGCTCCCGGGACAGGGTCCACGAGCAGTACTTC	CASSSRDRVHEQYF
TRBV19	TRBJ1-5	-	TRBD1	TGTGCCAGTAGTGCCAGGACAGGGTTGGGCAATCAGCCCCAGCATTTT	CASSARTGLGNQPQHF
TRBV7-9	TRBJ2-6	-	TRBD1	TGTGCCAGCAGCTTAATGGGACAGCTAAACTCTGGGGCCAACGTCCTGACTTTC	CASSLMGQLNSGANVLTF
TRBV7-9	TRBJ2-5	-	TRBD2	TGTGCCAGCAGCCCGAGACTAGCGGGAGTGGGGGAGACCCAGTACTTC	CASSPRLAGVGETQYF
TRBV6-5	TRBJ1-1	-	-	TGTGCCAGCACCCCTGAAGCTTTCTTT	CASTPEAFF
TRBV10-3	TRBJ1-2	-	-	TGTGCCATCAGTGAGCGGGGGAGCTATGGCTACACCTTC	CAISERGSYGYTF
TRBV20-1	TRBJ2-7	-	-	TGCAGTGCTAAAACGCGGCACGAGCAGTACTTC	CSAKTRHEQYF
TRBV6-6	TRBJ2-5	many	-	TGTGCCAGCACCGACAGCCCCCAGTACCAAGAGACCCAGTACTTC	CASTDSPQYQETQYF
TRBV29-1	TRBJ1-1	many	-	TGCAGCGTTGACGCAGGGAACACTGAAGCTTTCTTT	CSVDAGNTEAFF
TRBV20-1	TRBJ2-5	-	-	-	CSARSGYGYTFGSGTQYF
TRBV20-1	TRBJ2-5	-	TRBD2	TGCAGTGCTAGAGATTTAGTAGCGGGAGACACCGGGGAGACCCAGTACTTC	CSARDLVAGDTGETQYF
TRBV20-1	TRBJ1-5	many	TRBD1	TGCAGTGCTAGACCCGACAGGGGAGTTCAGCCCCAGCATTTT	CSARPDRGVQPQHF
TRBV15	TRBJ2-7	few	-	TGTGCCACCAGCCTAACAGAGTTACGTGGGCAGTACTTC	CATSLTELRGQYF
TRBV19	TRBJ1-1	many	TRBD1	TGTGCCAGCTGGGGACAGGGGGGCACTGAAGCTTTCTTT	CASWGQGGTEAFF
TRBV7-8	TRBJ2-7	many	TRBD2	TGTGCCAGCAGCTCTGCCCCGGGACTAGCGGGAGTTGAGCAGTACTTC	CASSSAPGLAGVEQYF
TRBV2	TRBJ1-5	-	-	TGTGCCAGCAACAATCAGGGGAGCAATCAGCCCCAGCATTTT	CASNNQGSNQPQHF
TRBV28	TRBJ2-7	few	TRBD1	TGTGCCAGCAGTTGGTTTTTTAGAGGACAGGGATTTTACGAGCAGTACTTC	CASSWFFRGQGFYEQYF
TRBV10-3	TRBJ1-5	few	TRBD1	TGTGCCATCAGTGAGTCGGGGACAGGCAATCAGCCCCAGCATTTT	CAISESGTGNQPQHF
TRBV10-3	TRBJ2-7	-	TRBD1	TGTGCCATCAGTGAGAACCGGGACAGGGAGGGGAGCTCCTACGAGCAGTACTTC	CAISENRDREGSSYEQYF